This TCR beta chain was profiled in a study of graft-versus-host responses after intestinal transplantation (dated by TCRdb to 2020 to 2022). Notes on the research overall: Recipients received multivisceral, liver-intestinal, or isolated intestinal transplants. Instead of going to the commercial service, samples from a few later patients were sequenced in-house on an Illumina MiSeq and processed with MiXCR. A peak of at least 4% donor T cells among recipient peripheral blood mononuclear cells was the definition used for donor T cell macrochimerism. After intestinal transplantation, graft-versus-host and host-versus-graft alloreactive T cell clones were followed in the graft, circulation and bone marrow using bulk TCR-beta CDR3 sequencing. Every recipient was given anti-thymocyte globulin induction, followed by 2 to 3 years of maintenance tacrolimus and steroids. Of the 20 to 25 intestinal transplant recipients enrolled in the cohort, one of whom was a retransplant, a few patients without pretransplant specimens were excluded. To identify alloreactive clones, pre-transplant mixed lymphocyte reaction products were sequenced and compared with unstimulated pre-transplant donor and recipient T cells. Results the study describes overall, beyond this receptor: High GvH to HvG T cell clonal ratios were observed in the allografts of patients with donor T cell macrochimerism. The relatively low number and heterogeneity of intestinal transplant patients limited the conclusions. GvH clones were detected in recipient bone marrow, and some appeared earlier in ileal mucosa or blood, consistent with an intestinal mucosal origin. Early after transplant, declines in HvG clones were associated with peak levels of circulating GvH clones.

The CDR3 runs 12 amino acids, cysteine and phenylalanine included. Solely the CDR3 DNA is kept, with 36 bases framed from the first base. V gives up 0 bases and J gives up 4 bases, and the segment between their germline ends measures 3 bases. CDR1 and CDR2 are drawn from the germline V gene: SGHVS, FQNEAQ. Library preparation was by the immunoSEQ multiplex PCR assay. For most patients, genomic DNA was isolated with the Qiagen DNeasy Blood and Tissue Kit and shipped frozen to Adaptive Biotechnologies for TCR sequencing. Adaptive Biotechnologies carried out high-throughput TCR-beta CDR3 sequencing of genomic DNA for most patients. The authors' pipeline ran thus. Adaptive's ImmunoSEQ software supplied the TCR sequencing data for 18 patients, while MiXCR and VDJtools were used to process a few other patients. CD4 versus CD8 sorting errors were corrected by removing sequences found in both subsets at a frequency ratio below 5:1. CDR3 nucleotide sequences shared between donor and recipient were removed because their origin could not be assigned. To be classed as alloreactive, a clone needed at least 2-fold expansion over unstimulated cells and a minimum CFSE-low frequency of 0.002% (template counts) or 0.001% (read counts). A clone was considered mappable if detected in the sequenced pre-transplant spleen, lymph node, or MLR CFSE-low populations of the donor or recipient. Cumulative frequency of alloreactive clones was calculated as a percentage of all sequences weighted by copy number. TCRdb holds this immuneACCESS table with in-frame rearrangements only. Some clones are missing; in checked studies, unresolved V genes explain under half, and the rest has no known cause. V and J calls and clone size are given by that table; D and trimming were obtained from the DNA. The table for this sample lists about 90,000 clones; approximately 78% of them were counted only once. The leading ten clones occupy approximately 0.88% of the sample.

The time point label on this specimen signifies: cells obtained before transplantation from donor or recipient. CD3+CD4+ and CD3+CD8+ populations were FACS-sorted from unstimulated pre-transplant donor and recipient cells taken from spleen or lymph nodes. For this clone: Its antigen specificity is not known. Base-call qualities are not available, and no considerably larger clone is one nucleotide away.

The receptor chain draws on TRBV7-8 and TRBJ2-5; the D gene lacks a confident call. The source is a human donor who received an intestinal transplant. The source material was unstimulated CD4+ T cells sorted from spleen or lymph node cells, sampled before intestinal transplant. The DNA is as follows: TGTGCCAGCAGCTTAGCCCGAGAGACCCAGTACTTC. Translated, it reads CASSLARETQYF.